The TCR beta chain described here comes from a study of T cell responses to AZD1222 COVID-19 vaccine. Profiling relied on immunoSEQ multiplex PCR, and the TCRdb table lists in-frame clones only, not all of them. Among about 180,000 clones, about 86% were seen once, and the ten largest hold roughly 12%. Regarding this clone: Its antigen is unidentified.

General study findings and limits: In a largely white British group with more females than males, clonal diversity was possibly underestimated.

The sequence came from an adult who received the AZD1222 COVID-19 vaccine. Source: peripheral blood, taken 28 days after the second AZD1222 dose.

The CDR3 coding sequence is TGTGCCACCTCAGGCAGTTACGAGCAGTACTTC. Its protein is CATSGSYEQYF. The V call is TRBV6-5, the J call TRBJ2-7; D unclear. The CDR3 runs to 11 residues. Germline values: CDR1 MNHEY, CDR2 SVGAGI. V lost 10 bases and J lost 4, with 11 bases in between.